This T cell receptor (beta chain) was recorded in a study of molecular identifiers for immune sequencing clone quantification. Study-wide background: Four of five splits of RNA from 20,000 or 100,000 naive CD8 cells were sequenced in replicates.

From germline, CDR1 is GTSNPN and CDR2 SVGIG (reference sequence). V gave up 2 bases and J gave up 2 bases, with 7 bases separating them. This CDR3 spans 13 amino acids. One entry per CDR3 protein results from TCRdb running MiXCR on the PCR reads. This table holds about 510,000 distinct CDR3 sequences, around 23% found once. Each library that profiled naive CD8 cells came from roughly 18,000 to 920,000 sorted cells with 10%, 30% or 50% RNA. With respect to this clonotype: Its matching antigen is unknown.

General study findings and limits: Detection of one spiked Jurkat cell's TCR RNA reportedly worked in 750,000 to 1,000,000 naive cells.

The material sequenced was naive CD8+ T cells from blood, with Jurkat cell RNA spiked in. Subset noted: FACS-sorted CD8+CD4-CCR7+CD45RA+ naive T cells. This chain connects TRBV30 to TRBJ1-3; possible D gene TRBD1, 5 bases. The clonotype was recovered from a human donor in good health. Some libraries in this study had Jurkat cell RNA spiked in. CDR3: CAWSKDTGNTIYF. The DNA for the CDR3 is TGTGCCTGGAGTAAGGACACTGGAAACACCATATATTTT.